These 14 T cell receptor beta chains originate from one sample sequenced in a study of T cell responses to AZD1222 COVID-19 vaccine. TCRdb's table, derived via immunoSEQ multiplex PCR, lists solely in-frame clones and lacks some. The table shows tens of thousands of clones, with approximately 84% occurring only once. Specimen: peripheral blood, collected on day 0 of AZD1222 vaccination. These receptors came from an adult in good health.

With regard to this clone: Different DNA sequences within this sample yield the same CDR3. This chain's CDR3 is CASSVGSVSYEQYF. CDR3 DNA sequence: TGTGCCAGCAGCGTGGGGTCAGTTTCCTACGAGCAGTACTTC. V is TRBV9 and J is TRBJ2-7; no firm D call. V dropped 2 bases and J dropped 1 base, with 10 bases sitting between them. Germline lookup yields CDR1 SGDLS and CDR2 YYNGEE. The CDR3 length is 14 residues.

The genes are TRBV4-2 and TRBJ2-1, with 7 bases fitting TRBD2. The germline gives CDR1 LGHNA, CDR2 YNFKEQ. The V gene end was trimmed by 3 bases and the J gene end by 9 bases; junction bases not matched to a gene: 11. CDR3 size: 15 residues. The CDR3 sequence: CASSHPIGLGGEQFF. In nucleotides, the CDR3 is TGTGCCAGCAGCCATCCTATAGGACTAGGCGGTGAGCAGTTCTTC.

The genes are TRBV7-2 and TRBJ1-6; D possibly corresponds to TRBD1 (6 bases). Looked up from germline, CDR1 is SGHTA and CDR2 is FQGNSA. The CDR3 is 14 residues long. V shed 10 bases and J shed 7 bases, with 17 bases lying between them. For the CDR3, the DNA is TGTGCCACCAAACCGGGACAACAAAATTCACCCCTCCACTTT. This codes for CATKPGQQNSPLHF. Combining the CDR3 with reference TRBV7-2 and TRBJ1-6 gives the whole variable domain GAGVSQSPSNKVTEKGKDVELRCDPISGHTALYWYRQSLGQGLEFLIYFQGNSAPDKSGLPSDRFSAERTGGSVSTLTIQRTQQEDSAVYLCATKPGQQNSPLHFGNGTRLTVT.

This chain joins TRBV2 and TRBJ1-5; 8 bases match TRBD1. V gave up 5 bases and J gave up 7 bases; unmatched junction bases: 10. The CDR3 contains 15 residues. In germline, CDR1 is SNHLY, CDR2 FYNNEI. Written as DNA, the CDR3 is TGTGCCAGCAGTTTATTAGGACAGGGATCCCAGCCCCAGCATTTT. The encoded protein is CASSLLGQGSQPQHF.

The chain has TRBV24-1 and TRBJ2-7; 9 nucleotides line up with TRBD1. CDR1 is KGHDR and CDR2 is SFDVKD in the germline V gene. The CDR3 spans 13 residues. V shed 5 bases, J shed 5 bases, and the junction held 3 bases outside the gene matches. CDR3 sequence (DNA): TGTGCCACCAGTGGTGACAGGGGGGACGAGCAGTACTTC. This gives the protein CATSGDRGDEQYF.

The V gene is TRBV11-3, the J gene TRBJ2-3; D possibly corresponds to TRBD1 (5 bases). This CDR3 is built from 15 residues. V was cut by 5 bases and J by 2 bases, with 14 bases left in between. The V gene's germline CDR1 is SGHNT and CDR2 YENEEA. In nucleotides, the CDR3 is TGTGCCAGCAGCCTCCGTAGCAGGGTCACAGATACGCAGTATTTT. Amino acids: CASSLRSRVTDTQYF.

The rearrangement links TRBV3-1 (or the pseudogene TRBV3-2) to TRBJ1-6; TRBD1 agrees at 7 bases. After removal of 1 base from V and 0 bases from J, the junction contained 9 bases not matched to a gene. This CDR3 has 19 amino acids. Germline V CDR1 and CDR2: LGHDT, YNNKEL (reference sequence). CDR3 sequence (DNA): TGTGCCAGCAGCCAAGTGGGTGGGGCAGGGGGCTCCTATAATTCACCCCTCCACTTT. Translating it yields CASSQVGGAGGSYNSPLHF.

This clone showed up just a few times. J is TRBJ2-7 and V is TRBV7-9, with 11 bases identical to TRBD2. V was pared by 5 bases and J by 3 bases, with 6 bases of the junction left unmatched. Germline V lookup: CDR1 SEHNR, CDR2 FQNEAQ (reference sequence). The length of the CDR3 is 15 residues. CDR3 in amino acids: CASSRGGLADYEQYF. The CDR3 bases are TGTGCCAGCAGCCGGGGGGGACTAGCGGACTACGAGCAGTACTTC. The complete variable domain, with remaining parts taken from reference TRBV7-9 and TRBJ2-7, reads DTGVSQNPRHKITKRGQNVTFRCDPISEHNRLYWYRQTLGQGPEFLTYFQNEAQLEKSRLLSDRFSAERPKGSFSTLEIQRTEQGDSAMYLCASSRGGLADYEQYFGPGTRLTVT.

Points on this clone: In the same sample, other DNA sequences code for this CDR3. The chain uses TRBV3-1 (or the pseudogene TRBV3-2) and TRBJ1-3; D remains ambiguous. This CDR3 has 14 amino acids. Germline V gene lookup returns CDR1 LGHDT and CDR2 YNNKEL (reference sequence). The V end was cut by 3 bases, the J end by 0 bases, with 6 bases between. As DNA, the CDR3 is TGTGCCAGCAGCCAGGGAAGCTCTGGAAACACCATATATTTT. As protein: CASSQGSSGNTIYF.

The DNA for the CDR3 is TGCAGCGTTAAAGGGACAGGGGTGAGGGAGCAGTACTTC. Its translation is CSVKGTGVREQYF. The chain combines TRBV29-1 with TRBJ2-7; TRBD1 agrees at 10 bases. The CDR3 contains 13 residues. With V trimmed by 5 bases and J by 7 bases, 8 bases remained unmatched. Germline V gives CDR1 SQVTM, CDR2 ANQGSEA.

The V and J genes are TRBV3-1 (or the pseudogene TRBV3-2) and TRBJ1-6; 7 nucleotides match TRBD1. The CDR3 length is 16 residues. Trimming cost V 0 bases and J 7 bases; bases outside gene matches: 6. CDR1 LGHDT and CDR2 YNNKEL come from the germline V gene (reference sequence). This CDR3 reads CASSQDSTGRNSPLHF. CDR3 coding DNA: TGTGCCAGCAGCCAAGATTCGACAGGGAGGAATTCACCCCTCCACTTT.

Notes on this clone: Other nucleotide sequences from this sample produce the same CDR3. The rearrangement joins TRBV3-1 (or the pseudogene TRBV3-2) to TRBJ2-2, with D uncertain. There are 14 residues in the CDR3. V lost 1 base, J lost 4 bases, and 7 bases lay in between. In germline, CDR1 is LGHDT, CDR2 YNNKEL (reference sequence). CDR3 DNA: TGTGCCAGCAGCCAAGTCTGGGGCACCGGGGAGCTGTTTTTT. It translates to CASSQVWGTGELFF.

The chain employs TRBV5-1 and TRBJ2-3, with 10 bases fitting TRBD2. The CDR3 loop spans 14 amino acids. Germline loops: CDR1 SGHRS, CDR2 YFSETQ. Trimming at V came to 3 bases and at J to 6 bases, leaving 4 bases not matched to a gene. The CDR3 DNA follows: TGCGCCAGCAGCTCCGGACTAGCGGAGGATACGCAGTATTTT. Its protein is CASSSGLAEDTQYF.

The genes are TRBV7-2 and TRBJ2-5, with 10 bases identical to TRBD2. This CDR3 has 14 residues. Losses at the gene ends were 5 bases for V and 5 bases for J; bases not matched to a gene: 5. Germline CDR1 is SGHTA and CDR2 is FQGNSA. In nucleotides, the CDR3 is TGTGCCAGCAGCCCGAGCGGGGGGGTCGAGACCCAGTACTTC. It specifies CASSPSGGVETQYF.